One and the same sample provided the 6 T cell receptor beta chains below, sequenced in a study of blood T cells in healthy people across ages. The authors ran a second PCR of about 7 to 11 cycles using a sample-barcoded 5' primer and a J-beta primer mix. Using its own MiXCR run on the 5' RACE reads, TCRdb lists one record per CDR3 protein. The table shows roughly 700,000 distinct CDR3 sequences, with about 25% occurring only once. A further study also used this sample, focusing on T cells of mothers and their children.

The material sequenced was blood. These receptors were collected from a boy between 5 and 17 years old in good health.

The chain couples TRBV20-1 to TRBJ2-5, with TRBD2 matching 10 bases. Near its end, the DNA agrees better with TRBJ2-7, so the J call may be wrong. The germline V gene has CDR1 DFQATT and CDR2 SNEGSKA (reference sequence). The CDR3 is 18 amino acids. For the CDR3, the DNA is TGCAGTGCTGGGGGCATCGTGGGAAGCGGGGGGGATCCCTACGAGCAGTACTTC. Protein: CSAGGIVGSGGDPYEQYF.

This clonotype was observed a handful of times. The chain combines TRBV20-1 with TRBJ2-5, with D perhaps being TRBD1 or TRBD2 (5 bases each). The germline CDR1 and CDR2 sequences are DFQATT and SNEGSKA (reference sequence). V gave up 3 bases and J gave up 4 bases, with 9 bases separating them. The CDR3 consists of 12 residues. The CDR3 DNA follows: TGCAGTGCTAGGGGGGTCCCAGAGACCCAGTACTTC. Amino acid sequence: CSARGVPETQYF.

This clonotype was seen more than once but under ten times. The chain recombines TRBV27 with TRBJ1-2; D remains ambiguous. The CDR3 is made up of 15 amino acids. The germline V gene encodes CDR1 MNHEY and CDR2 SMNVEV (reference sequence). With 8 bases removed from V and 2 bases from J, the gap between germline ends came to 18 bases. The chain's CDR3 is CASRSTTWMNYGYTF. The CDR3 bases are TGTGCCAGCCGTTCTACGACATGGATGAACTATGGCTACACCTTC.

This clonotype was detected only a few times. This chain joins TRBV12-3 or TRBV12-4 and TRBJ2-1; TRBD2 aligns across 11 bases. V dropped 5 bases and J dropped 4; count of bases not matched to a gene: 10. This CDR3 has 17 amino acids. The chain's CDR3 is CASSPSPSGGTYNEQFF. The CDR3 DNA follows: TGTGCCAGCAGTCCCTCACCTAGCGGGGGGACATACAATGAGCAGTTCTTC.

This clonotype has more than one count but fewer than ten. The chain couples TRBV7-2 to TRBJ1-4; D call uncertain. The CDR3 is 15 residues long. The germline V gene encodes CDR1 SGHTA and CDR2 FQGNSA. Trimming took off 5 bases at V and 3 bases at J, with 13 bases between the two ends. CDR3 nucleotides: TGTGCCAGCAGCGGCCGGGGAGCGGCTAATGAAAAACTGTTTTTT. Residues: CASSGRGAANEKLFF.

This clonotype occurred a few times. This chain uses TRBV7-9 with TRBJ2-5, with TRBD2 matching 14 bases. V lost 5 bases, J lost 1 base, and 9 bases stayed unmatched. Germline lookup yields CDR1 SEHNR and CDR2 FQNEAQ (reference sequence). The CDR3 contains 18 residues. DNA for the CDR3: TGTGCCAGCAGCCCGCGACTAGCGGGGGGGCAGAGCCAAGAGACCCAGTACTTC. As protein: CASSPRLAGGQSQETQYF.